This T cell receptor beta chain was sequenced in a study of shared clonotypes between healthy human individuals. Overall study findings and caveats: Naive subsets usually exceeded memory subsets in estimated richness.

Comments on this clone: Its antigen is still unknown.

Clones were read by immunoSEQ multiplex PCR, and TCRdb kept only the in-frame ones, dropping some. Here the sample spans 600,000 to 750,000 clones, 60% to 80% being singletons. This CDR3 comprises 17 residues. With 2 bases clipped from V and 4 bases from J, the junction kept 10 bases outside the gene matches. The germline CDR1 and CDR2 sequences are SGHNT and YYREEE (reference sequence). The sequenced sample was memory CD4+ T cells sorted from blood. Subset here: CD45RA-negative fraction. The chain carries TRBV5-4 and TRBJ1-1, with 11 positions matching TRBD1. The source of this sequence is a woman younger than 45 in good health. The CDR3 bases are TGTGCCAGCAGCTTACGGACAGGGGGCCGTGGTAGCACTGAAGCTTTCTTT. Translation gives CASSLRTGGRGSTEAFF.